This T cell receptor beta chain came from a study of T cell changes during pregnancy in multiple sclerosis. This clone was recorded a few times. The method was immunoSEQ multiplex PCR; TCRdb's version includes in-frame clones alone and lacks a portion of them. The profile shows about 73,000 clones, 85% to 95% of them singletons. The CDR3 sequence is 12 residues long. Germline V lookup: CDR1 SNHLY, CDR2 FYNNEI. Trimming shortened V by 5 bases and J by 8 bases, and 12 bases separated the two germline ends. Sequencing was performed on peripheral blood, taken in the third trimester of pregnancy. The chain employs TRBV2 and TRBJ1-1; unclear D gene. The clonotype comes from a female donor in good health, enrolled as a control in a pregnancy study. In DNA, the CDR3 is TGTGCCAGCAGTAACGACGTGAGGGAAGCTTTCTTT. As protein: CASSNDVREAFF.